Given below is one T cell receptor (beta chain) in context. Its antigen is not identified. Assay used: immunoSEQ multiplex PCR; TCRdb lists only in-frame clones, some missing. This sample has approximately 19,000 clones, with 90% found just once. This CDR3 region has 16 residues. V was clipped by 6 bases and J by 4 bases; unmatched bases: 10. CDR1 and CDR2 (germline): MNHEY, SMNVEV (reference sequence). This entry is derived from a study of OX40 agonist ivuxolimab in advanced cancers. Whole-study findings and limits: Antigens targeted by the expanded peripheral T cells were not determined. CD8+ T cells showed, on average, more clonal expansion than CD4+ cells. Among some nonresponders, normalized T-cell clonal expansion was also low.

The chain recombines TRBV27 with TRBJ1-5; 9 bases are shared with TRBD1. Source: CD4+ or CD8+ T cells sorted from blood, taken in a trial of the OX40 agonist ivuxolimab. The clonotype was recovered from an adult with an advanced solid tumor such as melanoma, head and neck, liver or kidney cancer. The CDR3 DNA reads as TGTGCCAGCAGCAAACAGGGGGCCCTACCGAATCAGCCCCAGCATTTT. Amino acid sequence: CASSKQGALPNQPQHF.